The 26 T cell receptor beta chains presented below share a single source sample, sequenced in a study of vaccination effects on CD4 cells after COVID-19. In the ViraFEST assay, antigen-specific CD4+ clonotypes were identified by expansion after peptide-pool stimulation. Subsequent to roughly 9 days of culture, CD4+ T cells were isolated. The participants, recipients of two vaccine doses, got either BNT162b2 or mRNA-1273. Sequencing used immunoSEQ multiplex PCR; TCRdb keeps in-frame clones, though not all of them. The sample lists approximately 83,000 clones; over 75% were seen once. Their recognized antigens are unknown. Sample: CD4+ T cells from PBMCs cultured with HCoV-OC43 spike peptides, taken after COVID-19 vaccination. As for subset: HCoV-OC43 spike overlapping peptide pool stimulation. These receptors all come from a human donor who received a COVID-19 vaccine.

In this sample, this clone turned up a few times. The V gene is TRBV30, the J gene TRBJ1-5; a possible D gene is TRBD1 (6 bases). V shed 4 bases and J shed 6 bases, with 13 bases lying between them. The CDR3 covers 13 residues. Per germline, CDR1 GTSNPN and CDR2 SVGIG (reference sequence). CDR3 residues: CAWKGQGSQPQHF. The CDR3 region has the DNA TGTGCCTGGAAGGGGCAGGGGAGTCAGCCCCAGCATTTT.

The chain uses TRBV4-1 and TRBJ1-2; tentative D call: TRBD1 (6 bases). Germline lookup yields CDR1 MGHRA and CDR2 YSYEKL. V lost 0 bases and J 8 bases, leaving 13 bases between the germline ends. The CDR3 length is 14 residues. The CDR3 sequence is CASSQDETGPGYTF. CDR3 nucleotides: TGCGCCAGCAGCCAAGACGAGACAGGACCAGGCTACACCTTC.

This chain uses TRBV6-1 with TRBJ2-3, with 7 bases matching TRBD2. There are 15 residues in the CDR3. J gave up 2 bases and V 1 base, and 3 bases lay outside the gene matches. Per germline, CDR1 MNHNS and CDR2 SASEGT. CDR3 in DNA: TGTGCCAGCAGTGAAGTGGGGGGGTCCACAGATACGCAGTATTTT. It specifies CASSEVGGSTDTQYF.

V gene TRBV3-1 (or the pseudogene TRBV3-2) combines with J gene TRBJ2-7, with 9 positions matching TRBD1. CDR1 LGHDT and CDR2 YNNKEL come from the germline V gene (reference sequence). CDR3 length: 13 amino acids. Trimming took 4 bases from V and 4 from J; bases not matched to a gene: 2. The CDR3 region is CASSLGQGYEQYV. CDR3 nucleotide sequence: TGTGCCAGCAGCCTTGGACAGGGGTACGAGCAGTACGTC.

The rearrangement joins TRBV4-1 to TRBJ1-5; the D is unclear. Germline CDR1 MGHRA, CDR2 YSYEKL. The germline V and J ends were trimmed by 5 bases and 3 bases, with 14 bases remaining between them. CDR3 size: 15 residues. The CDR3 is CASSIYRVPNQPQHF. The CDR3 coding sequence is TGCGCCAGCAGCATCTACCGGGTCCCCAATCAGCCCCAGCATTTT.

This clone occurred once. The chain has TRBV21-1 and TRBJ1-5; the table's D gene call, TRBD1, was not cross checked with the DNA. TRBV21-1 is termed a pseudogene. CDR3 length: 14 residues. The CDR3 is CASSKGPRDQPQHF. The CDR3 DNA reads TGTGCCAGCAGCAAAGGACCCAGGGATCAGCCCCAGCATTTT.

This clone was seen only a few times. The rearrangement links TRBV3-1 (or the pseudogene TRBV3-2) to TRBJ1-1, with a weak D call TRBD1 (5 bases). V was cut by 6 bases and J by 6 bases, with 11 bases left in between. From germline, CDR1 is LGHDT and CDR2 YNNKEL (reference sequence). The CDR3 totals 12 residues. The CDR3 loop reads CASSQSGSEAFF. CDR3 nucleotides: TGTGCCAGCAGTCAGTCAGGGTCTGAAGCTTTCTTT.

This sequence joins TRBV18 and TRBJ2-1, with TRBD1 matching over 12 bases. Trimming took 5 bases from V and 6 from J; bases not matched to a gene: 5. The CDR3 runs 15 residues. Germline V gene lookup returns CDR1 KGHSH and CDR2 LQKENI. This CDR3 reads CASSKGQGALNEQFF. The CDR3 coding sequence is TGTGCCAGCTCAAAGGGACAGGGGGCACTCAATGAGCAGTTCTTC.

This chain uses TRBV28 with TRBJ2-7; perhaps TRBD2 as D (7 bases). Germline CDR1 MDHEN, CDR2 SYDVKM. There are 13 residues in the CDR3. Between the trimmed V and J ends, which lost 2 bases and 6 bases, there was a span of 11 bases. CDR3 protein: CASSLTGGFEQYV. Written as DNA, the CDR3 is TGTGCCAGCAGTTTAACGGGGGGCTTCGAGCAGTACGTC.

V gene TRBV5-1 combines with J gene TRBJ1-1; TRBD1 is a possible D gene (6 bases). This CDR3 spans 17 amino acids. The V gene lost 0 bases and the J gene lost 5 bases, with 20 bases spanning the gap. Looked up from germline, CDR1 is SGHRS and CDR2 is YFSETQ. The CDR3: CASSLESGIAGVTEAFF. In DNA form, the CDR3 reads TGCGCCAGCAGCTTGGAGTCCGGGATTGCAGGGGTGACTGAAGCTTTCTTT.

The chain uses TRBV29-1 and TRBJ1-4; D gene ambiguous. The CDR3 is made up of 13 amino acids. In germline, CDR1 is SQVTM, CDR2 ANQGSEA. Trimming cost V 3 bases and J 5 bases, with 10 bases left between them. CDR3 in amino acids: CSVEDGGNEKLFF. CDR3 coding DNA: TGCAGCGTTGAGGACGGAGGCAATGAAAAACTGTTTTTT. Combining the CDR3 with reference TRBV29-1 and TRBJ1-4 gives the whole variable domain SAVISQKPSRDICQRGTSLTIQCQVDSQVTMMFWYRQQPGQSLTLIATANQGSEATYESGFVIDKFPISRPNLTFSTLTVSNMSPEDSSIYLCSVEDGGNEKLFFGSGTQLSVL.

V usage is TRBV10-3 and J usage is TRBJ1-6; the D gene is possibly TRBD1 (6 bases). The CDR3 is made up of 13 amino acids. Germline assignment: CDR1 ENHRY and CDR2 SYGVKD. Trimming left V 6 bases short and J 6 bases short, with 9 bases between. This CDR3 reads CAIRADSNSPLHF. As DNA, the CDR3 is TGTGCCATCAGGGCGGACAGTAATTCACCCCTCCACTTT.

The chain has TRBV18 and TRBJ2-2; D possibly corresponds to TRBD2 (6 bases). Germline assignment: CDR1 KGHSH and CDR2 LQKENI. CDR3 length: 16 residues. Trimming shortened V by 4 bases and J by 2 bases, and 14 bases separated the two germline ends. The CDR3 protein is CASSREDIANTGELFF. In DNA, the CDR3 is TGTGCCAGCTCACGGGAGGACATAGCAAACACCGGGGAGCTGTTTTTT.

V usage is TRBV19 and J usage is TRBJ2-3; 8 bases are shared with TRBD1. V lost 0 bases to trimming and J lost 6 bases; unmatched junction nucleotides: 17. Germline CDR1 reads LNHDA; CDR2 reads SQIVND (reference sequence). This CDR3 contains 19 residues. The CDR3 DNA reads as TGTGCCAGTAGTATAGATCTATGGAGGGCAGGGGGCATGAGGGATACGCAGTATTTT. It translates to CASSIDLWRAGGMRDTQYF.

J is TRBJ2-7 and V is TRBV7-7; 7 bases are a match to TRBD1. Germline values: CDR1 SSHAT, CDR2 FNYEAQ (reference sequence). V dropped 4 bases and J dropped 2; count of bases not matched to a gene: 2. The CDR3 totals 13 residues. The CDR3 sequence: CASSYGQAYEQYV. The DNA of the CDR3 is TGTGCCAGCAGCTACGGACAGGCCTACGAGCAGTACGTC.

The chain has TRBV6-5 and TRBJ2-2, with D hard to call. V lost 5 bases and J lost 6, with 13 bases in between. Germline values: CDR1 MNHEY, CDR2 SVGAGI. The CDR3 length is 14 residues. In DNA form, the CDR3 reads TGTGCCAGCAGTATAAGTTACAGCTCCGGGGAGCTGTTTTTT. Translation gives CASSISYSSGELFF.

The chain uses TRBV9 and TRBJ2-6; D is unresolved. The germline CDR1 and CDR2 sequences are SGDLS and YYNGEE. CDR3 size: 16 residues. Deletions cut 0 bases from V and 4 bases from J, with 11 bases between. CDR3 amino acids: CASSVAPSLGANVLTF. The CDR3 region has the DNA TGTGCCAGCAGCGTAGCTCCCTCACTCGGGGCCAACGTCCTGACTTTC.

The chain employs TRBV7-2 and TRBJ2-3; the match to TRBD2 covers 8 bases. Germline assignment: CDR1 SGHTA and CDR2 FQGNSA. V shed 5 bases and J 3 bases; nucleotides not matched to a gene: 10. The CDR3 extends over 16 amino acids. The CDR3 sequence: CASSRSHGGVTDTQYF. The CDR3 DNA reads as TGTGCCAGCAGCCGCTCGCACGGGGGGGTTACAGATACGCAGTATTTT.

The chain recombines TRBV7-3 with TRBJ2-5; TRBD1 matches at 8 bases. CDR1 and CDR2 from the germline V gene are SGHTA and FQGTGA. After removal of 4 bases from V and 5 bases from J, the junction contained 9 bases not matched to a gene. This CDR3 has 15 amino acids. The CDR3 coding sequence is TGTGCCAGCAGCTCCGGGACAGGATCGTACGAGACCCAGTACTTC. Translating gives CASSSGTGSYETQYF.

The CDR3 nucleotides read TGCGCCAGCAGTGAGGACTACTTATACAATGAGCAGTTCTTC. Translating it yields CASSEDYLYNEQFF. The genes are TRBV10-2 and TRBJ2-1; weak D call: TRBD2 (5 bases). V lost 2 bases and J lost 4, with 9 bases in between. Per the germline V gene, CDR1 is WSHSY and CDR2 is SAAADI. The CDR3 loop spans 14 amino acids.

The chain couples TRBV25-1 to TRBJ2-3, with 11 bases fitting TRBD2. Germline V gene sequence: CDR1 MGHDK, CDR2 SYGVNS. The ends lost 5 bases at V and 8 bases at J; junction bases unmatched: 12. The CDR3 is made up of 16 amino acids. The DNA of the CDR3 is TGTGCCAGCAGTCCAGCCCTGGGTAGCGGGGGGGGTACGCAGTATTTT. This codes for CASSPALGSGGGTQYF.

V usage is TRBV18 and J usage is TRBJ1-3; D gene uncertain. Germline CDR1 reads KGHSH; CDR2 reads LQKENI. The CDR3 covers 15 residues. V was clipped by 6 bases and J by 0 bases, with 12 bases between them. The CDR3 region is CASSPTRVSGNTIYF. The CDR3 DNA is TGTGCCAGCTCTCCTACGAGGGTCTCTGGAAACACCATATATTTT.

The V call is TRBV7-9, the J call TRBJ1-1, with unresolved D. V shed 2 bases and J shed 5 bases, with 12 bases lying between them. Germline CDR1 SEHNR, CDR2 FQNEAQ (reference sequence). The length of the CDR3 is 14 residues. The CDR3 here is CASSLTGESTEAFF. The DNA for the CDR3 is TGTGCCAGCAGCTTAACCGGGGAAAGTACTGAAGCTTTCTTT.

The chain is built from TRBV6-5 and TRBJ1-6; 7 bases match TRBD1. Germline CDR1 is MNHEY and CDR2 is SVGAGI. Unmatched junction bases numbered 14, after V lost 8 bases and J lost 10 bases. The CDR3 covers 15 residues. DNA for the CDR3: TGTGCCAGCGGTCGGGACAGTCTTCTCGGGTCACCCCTCCACTTT. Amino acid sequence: CASGRDSLLGSPLHF.

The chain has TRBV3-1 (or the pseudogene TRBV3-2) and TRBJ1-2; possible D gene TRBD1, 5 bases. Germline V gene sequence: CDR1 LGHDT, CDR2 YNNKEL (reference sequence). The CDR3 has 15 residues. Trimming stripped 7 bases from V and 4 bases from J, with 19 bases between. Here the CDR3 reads CASTSQVGALYGYTF. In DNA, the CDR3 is TGTGCCAGCACCTCCCAGGTAGGGGCACTCTATGGCTACACCTTC.

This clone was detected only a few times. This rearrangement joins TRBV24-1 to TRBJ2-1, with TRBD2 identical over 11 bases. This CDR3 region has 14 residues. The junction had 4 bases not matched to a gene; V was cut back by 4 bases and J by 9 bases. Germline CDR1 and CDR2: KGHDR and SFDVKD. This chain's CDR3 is CATSEPGLAAEQFF. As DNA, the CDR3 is TGTGCCACCAGTGAGCCGGGACTAGCGGCTGAGCAGTTCTTC.